This T cell receptor (beta chain) stems from a study of metastatic and nonmetastatic thyroid tumors (dated by TCRdb to 2020 to 2022). For context, the study as a whole: Repertoires from peripheral blood and from tumor or nodule tissue samples of malignant and benign thyroid patients were compared. Overall results and qualifications from the work: In both blood and tumor samples, TCR beta diversity was reported to be significantly higher in malignant tumors than in benign nodules.

V is shortened by 11 bases, J by 7 bases, and the region joining them spans 15 bases. The germline V gene (reference sequence) specifies SEHNR as CDR1 and FQNEAQ as CDR2. The CDR3 holds 12 amino acids from the cysteine to the phenylalanine. This entry keeps only the CDR3 DNA: 36 bases, framed from base 1. No patient had received any treatment before thyroid surgery. The study retrospectively analysed patient clinical samples collected from about 2012 to 2018 using T-cell receptor beta sequencing. In this sample, this clone turned up many times. Its antigen remains undetermined. Possible read error: a much larger clone is one base away. Libraries were constructed by PCR. Sequencing instrument: Illumina HiSeq 4000. High-throughput sequencing was used to profile the TCR beta-chain CDR3 region of each patient. The paper's processing steps were these. The researchers built a classifier to tell apart papillary thyroid cancer patients with distant metastasis, based on CDR3 differences among clinicopathological groups. The Shannon index was used to assess repertoire diversity, and the Morisita-Horn index was used to assess tumor-blood repertoire similarity. TCRdb trimmed the raw reads at Q25, called clones with MiXCR and kept productive beta chains. In this record, the V and J calls reflect TCRdb's handling and not the investigators' own analysis. The sample data list under 35,000 clones, and 17% of these were observed just once. The ten top clones hold about 4.6% of the sample.

The TCR originated in a female donor with papillary thyroid cancer or a benign thyroid nodule (not recorded which). Some clones in this sample may be carry-over from other donors' samples. Sequenced material: blood. The receptor chain draws on TRBV7-9 and TRBJ2-1, with a tentative D gene TRBD2 over 5 matching bases. DNA sequence: TGTGCCTCCGGAGAGGGCGTGAATGAGCAGTTCTTC. This is translated as CASGEGVNEQFF. Supplemented by the reference TRBV7-9 and TRBJ2-1 proteins around the CDR3, the complete variable domain is DTGVSQNPRHKITKRGQNVTFRCDPISEHNRLYWYRQTLGQGPEFLTYFQNEAQLEKSRLLSDRFSAERPKGSFSTLEIQRTEQGDSAMYLCASGEGVNEQFFGPGTRLTVL.